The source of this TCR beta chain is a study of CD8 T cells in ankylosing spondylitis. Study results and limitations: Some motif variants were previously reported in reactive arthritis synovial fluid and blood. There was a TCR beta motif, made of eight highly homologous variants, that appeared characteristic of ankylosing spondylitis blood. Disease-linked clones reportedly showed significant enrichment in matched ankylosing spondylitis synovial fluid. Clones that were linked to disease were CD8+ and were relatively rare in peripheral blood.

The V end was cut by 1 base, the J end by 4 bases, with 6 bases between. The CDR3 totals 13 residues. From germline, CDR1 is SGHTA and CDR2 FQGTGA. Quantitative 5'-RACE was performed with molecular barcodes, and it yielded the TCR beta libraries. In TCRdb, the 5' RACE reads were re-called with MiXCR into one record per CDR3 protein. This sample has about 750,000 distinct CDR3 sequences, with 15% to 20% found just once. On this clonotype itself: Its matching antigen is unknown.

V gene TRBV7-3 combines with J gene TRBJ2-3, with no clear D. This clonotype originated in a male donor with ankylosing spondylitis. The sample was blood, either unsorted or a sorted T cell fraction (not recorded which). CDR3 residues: CASSLKGADTQYF. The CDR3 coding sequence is TGTGCCAGCAGCTTAAAAGGAGCAGATACGCAGTATTTT.